The 31 T cell receptor beta chains in this list originate from one sample, sequenced in a study of OX40 agonist ivuxolimab in advanced cancers. The method was immunoSEQ multiplex PCR; TCRdb's version includes in-frame clones alone and lacks a portion of them. The sample lists around 41,000 clones; approximately 91% were seen once. Specimen: CD4+ or CD8+ T cells sorted from blood, collected in a trial of the OX40 agonist ivuxolimab. Receptors originate from an adult with an advanced solid tumor such as melanoma, head and neck, liver or kidney cancer.

The chain has TRBV6-5 and TRBJ2-2; 10 bases are a match to TRBD1. Germline CDR1 is MNHEY and CDR2 is SVGAGI. This CDR3 contains 15 residues. Germline trimming cut 5 bases from V and 6 bases from J; bases unmatched to any gene: 6. CDR3 nucleotides: TGTGCCAGCAGTCGGGACAGGGGTTTTTCCGGGGAGCTGTTTTTT. Translated, it gives CASSRDRGFSGELFF.

This clone was seen only a few times. The chain couples TRBV23-1 to TRBJ1-3, with D unresolved. TRBV23-1 counts as an open reading frame of uncertain function. V was shortened by 1 base and J by 0 bases, with 7 bases between the two germline ends. The CDR3 loop spans 15 amino acids. CDR3 protein: CASSQLYISGNTIYF. As DNA, the CDR3 is TGCGCCAGCAGTCAATTATACATCTCTGGAAACACCATATATTTT.

The chain links TRBV18 to TRBJ2-5, with 13 bases fitting TRBD2. With 4 bases clipped from V and 6 bases from J, the junction kept 8 bases outside the gene matches. This CDR3 spans 16 amino acids. Germline V gene data show CDR1 as KGHSH and CDR2 as LQKENI. CDR3 amino acids: CASSQWTSGSRQTQYF. In DNA form, the CDR3 reads TGTGCCAGCTCACAATGGACTAGCGGGAGTCGACAGACCCAGTACTTC. The whole variable domain, filled in from reference TRBV18 and TRBJ2-5, reads NAGVMQNPRHLVRRRGQEARLRCSPMKGHSHVYWYRQLPEEGLKFMVYLQKENIIDESGMPKERFSAEFPKEGPSILRIQQVVRGDSAAYFCASSQWTSGSRQTQYFGPGTRLLVL.

This clone came up once. The V call is TRBV19, the J call TRBJ2-7; D tentatively fits TRBD1 or TRBD2 (5 bases each). V was clipped by 5 bases and J by 2 bases, with 13 bases between them. The CDR3 extends over 14 amino acids. Germline assignment: CDR1 LNHDA and CDR2 SQIVND (reference sequence). This chain's CDR3 is CASSARDGAYEQYF. The CDR3 DNA follows: TGTGCCAGTAGTGCCCGGGACGGCGCCTACGAGCAGTACTTC.

The chain is built from TRBV6-6 and TRBJ1-5, with no clear D. The CDR3 loop spans 15 amino acids. The germline gives CDR1 MNHNY, CDR2 SVGAGI (reference sequence). The ends were cut back, 0 bases at V and 1 base at J, with 7 bases in the middle. The CDR3 nucleotides are TGTGCCAGCAGTTACTCAGGCAGGAGCAATCAGCCCCAGCATTTT. Amino acids: CASSYSGRSNQPQHF.

This chain uses TRBV2 with TRBJ2-4; 7 nucleotides match TRBD2. V shed 6 bases and J 5 bases; nucleotides not matched to a gene: 7. Germline CDR1 is SNHLY and CDR2 is FYNNEI. The CDR3 covers 14 residues. Here the CDR3 reads CASSTQRDENIQYF. CDR3 sequence (DNA): TGTGCCAGCAGCACACAGCGGGACGAAAACATTCAGTACTTC.

The chain is built from TRBV4-2 and TRBJ2-1; no clear D gene. The CDR3 contains 15 residues. Trimming took 2 bases from V and 2 from J, leaving 10 bases between them. Germline V gene lookup returns CDR1 LGHNA and CDR2 YNFKEQ. CDR3 sequence: CASSQRAATYNEQFF. The DNA for the CDR3 is TGTGCCAGCAGCCAAAGGGCTGCTACCTACAATGAGCAGTTCTTC.

The J gene is TRBJ1-1, the V gene TRBV2; 8 positions agree with TRBD1. The CDR3 consists of 15 residues. The J segment lost 1 base and the V segment lost 6 bases, leaving 7 bases of the junction unmatched. Looked up from germline, CDR1 is SNHLY and CDR2 is FYNNEI. The chain's CDR3 is CASRLQQGGNTEAFF. The CDR3 nucleotides read TGTGCCAGCAGACTACAACAGGGGGGGAACACTGAAGCTTTCTTT.

The genes are TRBV19 and TRBJ1-1; TRBD1 matches at 7 bases. V lost 3 bases to trimming and J lost 1 base; unmatched junction nucleotides: 5. The CDR3 totals 15 residues. CDR1 is LNHDA and CDR2 is SQIVND in the germline V gene (reference sequence). CDR3 coding DNA: TGTGCCAGTAGTATGGCCCGACAGGGGAACACTGAAGCTTTCTTT. This sequence encodes CASSMARQGNTEAFF.

The gene calls are TRBV2 and TRBJ1-2; no firm D call. The CDR3 runs to 11 residues. Trimming removed 7 bases from V and 6 bases from J, with 9 bases in between. The V gene's germline CDR1 is SNHLY and CDR2 FYNNEI. In DNA form, the CDR3 reads TGTGCCAGCATCGACGAAGATGGCTACACCTTC. Residues: CASIDEDGYTF.

The rearrangement links TRBV29-1 to TRBJ2-3, with D unclear. Germline V gene sequence: CDR1 SQVTM, CDR2 ANQGSEA. CDR3 length: 10 amino acids. Trimming pared 7 bases from V and 2 bases from J, leaving 4 bases between. Here the CDR3 DNA reads TGCAGCGGCTACACAGATACGCAGTATTTT. Translation: CSGYTDTQYF.

This chain joins TRBV19 and TRBJ2-1, with 9 bases aligning to TRBD1. The trim removed 3 bases at V and 7 bases at J, leaving 7 bases unmatched. The CDR3 consists of 15 residues. Germline loops: CDR1 LNHDA, CDR2 SQIVND (reference sequence). Here the CDR3 DNA reads TGTGCCAGTAGTATGTGGGGACAGGGAGGGAATGAGCAGTTCTTC. Translating it yields CASSMWGQGGNEQFF.

V usage is TRBV4-1 and J usage is TRBJ2-7; TRBD1 agrees at 11 bases. Germline CDR1 is MGHRA and CDR2 is YSYEKL. V gave up 5 bases and J gave up 2 bases; unmatched junction bases: 5. The CDR3 runs to 15 residues. In DNA, the CDR3 is TGCGCCAGCAGCTCCGGGACAGGGGGTACCTACGAGCAGTACTTC. It encodes CASSSGTGGTYEQYF.

The V call is TRBV5-4, the J call TRBJ2-1; 8 bases fit TRBD2. Unmatched junction bases numbered 5, after V lost 4 bases and J lost 2 bases. The CDR3 is 15 residues long. CDR1 is SGHNT and CDR2 is YYREEE in the germline V gene (reference sequence). DNA of the CDR3: TGTGCCAGCAGCCCCAAGCGGGAGACCTACAATGAGCAGTTCTTC. It specifies CASSPKRETYNEQFF.

J is TRBJ2-1 and V is TRBV7-3; 8 bases align to TRBD2. The CDR3 consists of 17 residues. Trimming at V came to 6 bases and at J to 0 bases, leaving 10 bases not matched to a gene. Germline lookup yields CDR1 SGHTA and CDR2 FQGTGA. CDR3 amino acids: CASRPAGGGSSYNEQFF. CDR3 coding DNA: TGTGCCAGCAGGCCTGCGGGGGGAGGAAGCTCCTACAATGAGCAGTTCTTC.

J is TRBJ2-2 and V is TRBV14; D is unresolved. From germline, CDR1 is SGHDN and CDR2 FVKESK. This CDR3 comprises 15 residues. The germline V and J ends were trimmed by 0 bases and 4 bases, with 9 bases remaining between them. The CDR3, as DNA: TGTGCCAGCAGCCAAGACAGGTTTCGCACCGGGGAGCTGTTTTTT. This translates into CASSQDRFRTGELFF.

The V and J genes are TRBV10-1 and TRBJ1-1; D remains unclear. CDR1 WNHNN and CDR2 SYGVQD come from the germline V gene (reference sequence). The germline V and J ends were trimmed by 5 bases and 6 bases, with 16 bases remaining between them. This CDR3 comprises 14 residues. This CDR3 is CASSNYAPTAEAFF. DNA for the CDR3: TGCGCCAGCAGTAATTACGCCCCGACCGCTGAAGCTTTCTTT.

This clone is large in the sample. CDR3 DNA sequence: TGTGCCAGCAATGCCAGGGGAGGGGGCGCAGGTGGCTACACCTTC. This translates into CASNARGGGAGGYTF. This sequence joins TRBV6-5 and TRBJ1-2, with 7 bases lining up with TRBD1. The CDR3 is made up of 15 amino acids. V shed 7 bases and J 7 bases; nucleotides not matched to a gene: 15. Germline assignment: CDR1 MNHEY and CDR2 SVGAGI.

This chain links TRBV28 with TRBJ2-1; D is unresolved. Per germline, CDR1 MDHEN and CDR2 SYDVKM. The CDR3 contains 13 residues. Trimming removed 1 base at V and 4 bases at J, with 5 bases between. The CDR3 nucleotides are TGTGCCAGCAGTTTATACAGTTACAATGAGCAGTTCTTC. Translating gives CASSLYSYNEQFF. The full variable domain, in which reference TRBV28 and TRBJ2-1 provide the parts outside the CDR3, is DVKVTQSSRYLVKRTGEKVFLECVQDMDHENMFWYRQDPGLGLRLIYFSYDVKMKEKGDIPEGYSVSREKKERFSLILESASTNQTSMYLCASSLYSYNEQFFGPGTRLTVL.

The V and J genes are TRBV5-5 and TRBJ2-7; 10 nucleotides line up with TRBD1. The CDR3 is made up of 17 amino acids. Looked up from germline, CDR1 is SGHKS and CDR2 is YYEKEE (reference sequence). After removal of 0 bases from V and 2 bases from J, the junction contained 8 bases not matched to a gene. The CDR3 nucleotides are TGTGCCAGCAGCTTGGTGGGGACAGGGGTCGACACCTACGAGCAGTACTTC. Amino acid sequence: CASSLVGTGVDTYEQYF.

The rearrangement uses TRBV7-9 and TRBJ1-1; the match to TRBD1 covers 7 bases. J gave up 1 base and V 2 bases, and 4 bases lay outside the gene matches. CDR1 is SEHNR, CDR2 FQNEAQ, per germline (reference sequence). The CDR3 is 15 residues long. The CDR3 is CASSLRRGGNTEAFF. CDR3 DNA: TGTGCCAGCAGCTTACGCAGGGGGGGGAACACTGAAGCTTTCTTT. Complete variable domain (other parts from reference TRBV7-9 and TRBJ1-1): DTGVSQNPRHKITKRGQNVTFRCDPISEHNRLYWYRQTLGQGPEFLTYFQNEAQLEKSRLLSDRFSAERPKGSFSTLEIQRTEQGDSAMYLCASSLRRGGNTEAFFGQGTRLTVV.

On this clone itself: In the same sample, other DNA sequences code for this CDR3. The chain is built from TRBV10-3 and TRBJ2-7, with D maybe TRBD1 (5 bases). This CDR3 spans 15 amino acids. V lost 3 bases to trimming and J lost 2 bases, with 14 bases between them. The germline CDR1 and CDR2 sequences are ENHRY and SYGVKD. In DNA, the CDR3 is TGTGCCATCAGTGAAGGGCAGGGCCGACCCTACGAGCAGTACTTC. As protein: CAISEGQGRPYEQYF.

V gene TRBV5-1 combines with J gene TRBJ2-7, with TRBD1 matching 9 bases. The germline V gene encodes CDR1 SGHRS and CDR2 YFSETQ. The CDR3 extends over 15 amino acids. V lost 3 bases and J lost 3; bases outside the gene matches: 7. The CDR3, as DNA: TGCGCCAGCAGCTACCTTACAGGGGGCAACTACGAGCAGTACTTC. It translates to CASSYLTGGNYEQYF. The full variable domain, with the rest looked up from reference TRBV5-1 and TRBJ2-7, is KAGVTQTPRYLIKTRGQQVTLSCSPISGHRSVSWYQQTPGQGLQFLFEYFSETQRNKGNFPGRFSGRQFSNSRSEMNVSTLELGDSALYLCASSYLTGGNYEQYFGPGTRLTVT.

This chain joins TRBV6-1 and TRBJ1-2; TRBD1 might be the D (5 bases). V lost 3 bases and J 6 bases, leaving 11 bases between the germline ends. Germline CDR1 MNHNS, CDR2 SASEGT. This CDR3 spans 13 amino acids. The DNA for the CDR3 is TGTGCCAGCAGTGACGCGGGCAGGGATGGCTACACCTTC. Translating it yields CASSDAGRDGYTF.

CDR3 bases: TGTGCCAGCTCACCACCGGACAGAATGAACACTGAAGCTTTCTTT. Amino acids: CASSPPDRMNTEAFF. V usage is TRBV18 and J usage is TRBJ1-1, with D possibly being TRBD1 (6 bases). CDR1 is KGHSH and CDR2 is LQKENI in the germline V gene. The CDR3 extends over 15 amino acids. The germline V and J ends were trimmed by 0 bases and 0 bases, with 8 bases remaining between them.

This clone was detected once. The CDR3 loop reads CASSLSGTAPYEQYF. The CDR3 coding sequence is TGCGCCAGCAGCCTATCCGGGACAGCTCCATACGAGCAGTACTTC. V gene TRBV4-1 combines with J gene TRBJ2-7, with 7 bases fitting TRBD1. Germline V CDR1 and CDR2: MGHRA, YSYEKL. V dropped 4 bases and J dropped 4; count of bases not matched to a gene: 10. The CDR3 extends over 15 amino acids.

The rearrangement uses TRBV7-9 and TRBJ2-1; the D gene could be TRBD1 or TRBD2 (5 bases each). Germline loops: CDR1 SEHNR, CDR2 FQNEAQ (reference sequence). There are 15 residues in the CDR3. Trimming removed 1 base at V and 9 bases at J, with 16 bases between. CDR3 amino acids: CASSLVSLLGPEQFF. CDR3 in DNA: TGTGCCAGCAGCTTAGTTAGCCTCCTGGGACCTGAGCAGTTCTTC.

The chain couples TRBV10-3 to TRBJ1-5; 9 nucleotides match TRBD1. In germline, CDR1 is ENHRY, CDR2 SYGVKD. The CDR3 consists of 15 residues. The J segment lost 4 bases and the V segment lost 6 bases, leaving 7 bases of the junction unmatched. In nucleotides, the CDR3 is TGTGCCATCAGGGCCGGGACAGGGACTAATCAGCCCCAGCATTTT. Protein sequence: CAIRAGTGTNQPQHF.

The V call is TRBV11-2, the J call TRBJ2-1; D is uncertain. Germline V lookup: CDR1 SGHAT, CDR2 FQNNGV. CDR3 size: 14 residues. The germline V and J ends were trimmed by 2 bases and 2 bases, with 7 bases remaining between them. This CDR3 is CASSLSRAYNEQFF. Here the CDR3 DNA reads TGTGCCAGCAGCTTAAGTCGCGCCTACAATGAGCAGTTCTTC.

The chain links TRBV7-6 to TRBJ2-5; TRBD2 aligns across 7 bases. This CDR3 has 15 amino acids. Losses at the gene ends were 4 bases for V and 1 base for J; bases not matched to a gene: 6. CDR1 and CDR2 (germline): SGHVS, FNYEAQ. This CDR3 is CASSSLGGFQETQYF. CDR3 sequence (DNA): TGTGCCAGCAGCTCGCTGGGGGGGTTCCAAGAGACCCAGTACTTC.

The rearrangement uses TRBV9 and TRBJ2-6; D might be TRBD1 (5 bases). The germline V and J ends were trimmed by 6 bases and 1 base, with 14 bases remaining between them. The CDR3 spans 16 residues. Germline assignment: CDR1 SGDLS and CDR2 YYNGEE. The CDR3 region is CASTQPSGSGANVLTF. The CDR3 nucleotides are TGTGCCAGCACCCAACCCTCAGGGTCTGGGGCCAACGTCCTGACTTTC.